The next 6 T cell receptor beta chains were all read from a single sample in a study of T cells in Graves' hyperthyroidism and ophthalmopathy. Amplification yielded TCR beta CDR3 regions, with RNA transcripts as the source. During a first-round RT-PCR of the TCR CDR3, the HTBI primer set was used. From the multiplex PCR reads, TCRdb called clonotypes with MiXCR, one entry per CDR3 protein. The table records approximately 510,000 distinct CDR3 sequences, roughly 20% of them present only once. Sequencing was performed on blood. All receptors derive from a man between 18 and 35 years old with Graves' hyperthyroidism.

This clonotype was observed at least ten times. Here the CDR3 DNA reads TGCGCCAGCAGCCCTAAGATGGACAGGGAGCAGTACTTC. Encoded protein: CASSPKMDREQYF. The chain couples TRBV5-1 to TRBJ2-7; 7 bases are shared with TRBD1. CDR1 and CDR2 (germline): SGHRS, YFSETQ. The CDR3 has 13 amino acids. The ends lost 4 bases at V and 7 bases at J; junction bases unmatched: 8.

This clonotype has a count of ten or more. The V call is TRBV7-2, the J call TRBJ1-1, with no clear D. This CDR3 is 14 amino acids long. With 5 bases removed from V and 3 bases from J, the gap between germline ends came to 13 bases. Germline CDR1 is SGHTA and CDR2 is FQGNSA. The CDR3 nucleotides are TGTGCCAGCAGCCCCTGGGTCGCGGACACTGAAGCTTTCTTT. Translated: CASSPWVADTEAFF.

This clonotype was detected ten times or more. V usage is TRBV20-1 and J usage is TRBJ1-1, with D possibly matching TRBD1 (5 bases). Germline CDR1 is DFQATT and CDR2 is SNEGSKA (reference sequence). Trimming pared 6 bases from V and 0 bases from J, leaving 8 bases between. The CDR3 contains 12 residues. The CDR3: CSAKTVNTEAFF. CDR3 nucleotides: TGCAGTGCAAAGACAGTGAACACTGAAGCTTTCTTT.

This clonotype was counted many times. This rearrangement joins TRBV11-2 to TRBJ2-2; D perhaps matches TRBD1 (7 bases). In germline, CDR1 is SGHAT, CDR2 FQNNGV. The CDR3 sequence is 16 residues long. With 5 bases removed from V and 6 bases from J, the gap between germline ends came to 19 bases. The CDR3 region has the DNA TGTGCCAGCAGCATTTTCGGGGCCAGGGGGGCCGGGGAGCTGTTTTTT. It yields the protein CASSIFGARGAGELFF.

In this sample, this clonotype turned up many times. V is TRBV12-5 and J is TRBJ2-7; 8 positions match TRBD1. Unmatched junction bases numbered 11, after V lost 7 bases and J lost 3 bases. Germline CDR1 reads LGHNT; CDR2 reads FRNRAP. This CDR3 is built from 15 residues. The CDR3 DNA sequence: TGTGCTAGTGAAAACTACGGGACAGGAGACTACGAGCAGTACTTC. Amino acids: CASENYGTGDYEQYF.

Ten or more counts support this clonotype. The junction differs from germline at one of its ends, possibly a read error. This rearrangement joins TRBV7-7 to TRBJ2-5; 9 nucleotides line up with TRBD1. This CDR3 comprises 15 residues. Germline V gene sequence: CDR1 SSHAT, CDR2 FNYEAQ (reference sequence). The CDR3, as DNA: TGTGCTAGCAGCCCAGGGACAGGGCTTGGAGAGACCCAGTACTTC. Translated: CASSPGTGLGETQYF.